Below, 27 T cell receptor beta chains from the same sample are listed, as sequenced in a study of CD8 T cells in ankylosing spondylitis (dated by TCRdb to about 2017). Library method: 5' RACE. Sequenced using an Illumina HiSeq 2500. Starting from the raw public reads, TCRdb applied fastp trimming at Q25, assembled clones with MiXCR and retained in-frame beta chains. Rows with one shared CDR3 protein collapse into an entry with the most common genes and DNA. In all, the sample holds 350,000 or so distinct CDR3 sequences, and about 9.9% of those were seen once. The ten largest make up about a tenth of the sample. The sequenced sample consisted of blood, either unsorted or a sorted T cell fraction (not recorded which). Source of these receptors: a female donor with ankylosing spondylitis or in good health (not recorded which).

This clonotype was found many times. V gene TRBV29-1 combines with J gene TRBJ2-5; D not certain. From germline, CDR1 is SQVTM and CDR2 ANQGSEA. The CDR3 spans 10 residues. Trimming cost V 6 bases and J 1 base, with 3 bases left between them. CDR3 residues: CSVLQETQYF. The CDR3, as DNA: TGCAGCGTCCTCCAAGAGACCCAGTACTTC.

This clonotype was seen many times. The chain uses TRBV27 and TRBJ2-7; 11 positions agree with TRBD2. Per germline, CDR1 MNHEY and CDR2 SMNVEV (reference sequence). This CDR3 is built from 14 residues. The V and J ends lost 6 bases and 2 bases, in that order; junction bases with no gene match: 3. Written as DNA, the CDR3 is TGTGCCAGCAGCCGACTAGCGGGAACCTACGAGCAGTACTTC. Encoded protein: CASSRLAGTYEQYF.

The chain carries TRBV21-1 and TRBJ2-6. TRBV21-1 is reported as a pseudogene. The CDR3 contains 15 residues. The DNA of the CDR3 is TGTGCCAGCAGCAATTCCGGTCCTGGGGCCAACGTCCTGACTTTC. Translation gives CASSNSGPGANVLTF.

This clonotype was counted many times. J is TRBJ2-7 and V is TRBV20-1, with D possibly called TRBD1 or TRBD2 (6 bases each). Deletions cut 6 bases from V and 3 bases from J, with 21 bases between. Germline CDR1 reads DFQATT; CDR2 reads SNEGSKA (reference sequence). This CDR3 has 15 amino acids. CDR3 in amino acids: CSAARAQGGNYEQYF. CDR3 DNA sequence: TGCAGTGCCGCCCGGGCACAGGGAGGTAACTACGAGCAGTACTTC.

The chain recombines TRBV5-6 with TRBJ1-2; D possibly corresponds to TRBD1 (5 bases). The CDR3 runs 14 residues. Germline-derived CDR1 and CDR2 are SGHDT and YYEEEE. V lost 7 bases to trimming and J lost 6 bases, with 19 bases between them. CDR3 protein: CASHQLGAGHGYTF. The CDR3 region has the DNA TGTGCCAGCCACCAGCTTGGGGCGGGCCATGGCTACACCTTC.

The chain carries TRBV2 and TRBJ2-6; TRBD2 agrees at 8 bases. Germline CDR1 and CDR2: SNHLY and FYNNEI. This CDR3 has 19 amino acids. Germline trimming cut 8 bases from V and 0 bases from J; bases unmatched to any gene: 15. The CDR3 bases are TGTGCCAGCTGTTTTTCCTTCCCAGCGGGAGCCTCTGGGGCCAACGTCCTGACTTTC. This codes for CASCFSFPAGASGANVLTF.

V usage is TRBV4-3 and J usage is TRBJ2-5; a possible D gene is TRBD2 (5 bases). CDR3 length: 15 amino acids. The V and J ends lost 0 bases and 2 bases respectively, with 10 bases between them. Germline assignment: CDR1 LGHNA and CDR2 YSLEER. CDR3 amino acids: CASSQDPSRQETQYF. CDR3 nucleotides: TGCGCCAGCAGCCAAGACCCTAGCAGACAAGAGACCCAGTACTTC.

This clonotype was seen a few times. The CDR3 loop is CASSLSASLGGELFF. CDR3 in DNA: TGTGCCAGCAGTTTATCAGCAAGTCTGGGTGGGGAGCTGTTTTTT. V usage is TRBV27 and J usage is TRBJ2-2, with D uncertain. Trimming shortened V by 0 bases and J by 8 bases, and 13 bases separated the two germline ends. The germline V gene encodes CDR1 MNHEY and CDR2 SMNVEV (reference sequence). The CDR3 contains 15 residues.

This clonotype was picked up a small number of times. The V call is TRBV12-3 or TRBV12-4, the J call TRBJ1-5; D is undetermined. The CDR3 length is 15 residues. Trimming removed 3 bases at V and 2 bases at J, with 11 bases between. CDR3: CASSFKGLRNQPQHF. The CDR3 coding sequence is TGTGCCAGCAGTTTTAAAGGGTTACGCAATCAGCCCCAGCATTTT.

This clonotype was observed a few times. V and J are TRBV20-1 and TRBJ1-4; 8 bases agree with TRBD1. The CDR3 consists of 13 residues. Germline CDR1 and CDR2: DFQATT and SNEGSKA (reference sequence). The junction had 6 bases not matched to a gene; V was cut back by 5 bases and J by 7 bases. The CDR3 DNA reads TGCAGTGCTGGGACAGGCGGGTCTGAAAAACTGTTTTTT. It specifies CSAGTGGSEKLFF.

This clonotype has at least ten counts. This rearrangement joins TRBV7-6 to TRBJ2-1; D gene ambiguous. V lost 1 base and J 2 bases, leaving 9 bases between the germline ends. CDR3 length equals 15 residues. Germline V CDR1 and CDR2: SGHVS, FNYEAQ. As DNA, the CDR3 is TGTGCCAGCAGCTTAGTTTCTCCCCCCTACAATGAGCAGTTCTTC. Its protein product is CASSLVSPPYNEQFF.

This clonotype was seen ten or more times. The CDR3 nucleotides read TGCGCCAGCTCCGGGACAGCTTACACCGGGGAGCTGTTTTTT. Protein: CASSGTAYTGELFF. V gene TRBV5-1 combines with J gene TRBJ2-2; TRBD1 matches 7 bases. Germline loops: CDR1 SGHRS, CDR2 YFSETQ. The CDR3 is 14 amino acids. V gave up 7 bases and J gave up 3 bases; unmatched junction bases: 6.

In regard to this clonotype: Given a much more abundant clone one base away, this may be a read error. The J gene is TRBJ1-4, the V gene TRBV5-5, with TRBD1 identical over 8 bases. The CDR3 length is 14 residues. Germline-derived CDR1 and CDR2 are SGHKS and YYEKEE (reference sequence). The CDR3 DNA sequence: TGTGCCAGCAGCAAACAGGGGGACGGTGAAAAACCGTTTTTT. As protein: CASSKQGDGEKPFF.

This chain uses TRBV10-3 with TRBJ1-2, with D unclear. V lost 2 bases and J 0 bases, leaving 19 bases between the germline ends. This CDR3 is 18 amino acids long. In germline, CDR1 is ENHRY, CDR2 SYGVKD. The CDR3 here is CAISEGRAAGSSNYGYTF. The CDR3 nucleotides are TGTGCCATCAGTGAGGGGCGGGCTGCGGGCTCATCTAACTATGGCTACACCTTC.

This clonotype was counted many times. This rearrangement joins TRBV7-2 to TRBJ2-1; 9 bases are a match to TRBD1. The CDR3 contains 14 residues. Germline CDR1 and CDR2: SGHTA and FQGNSA. J gave up 7 bases and V 7 bases, and 8 bases lay outside the gene matches. CDR3 residues: CASTPGTGLNEQFF. The CDR3 bases are TGTGCCAGCACCCCCGGGACAGGGTTAAATGAGCAGTTCTTC.

This clonotype was counted between two and nine times. The V and J genes are TRBV2 and TRBJ1-1; tentatively, D is TRBD1 (5 bases). The germline V and J ends were trimmed by 6 bases and 0 bases, with 8 bases remaining between them. The CDR3 sequence is 13 residues long. Looked up from germline, CDR1 is SNHLY and CDR2 is FYNNEI. The DNA for the CDR3 is TGTGCCAGCAGGGACACCATGAACACTGAAGCTTTCTTT. As protein: CASRDTMNTEAFF.

This clonotype was observed a handful of times. The genes are TRBV5-4 and TRBJ2-2, with 12 bases identical to TRBD2. Germline CDR1 is SGHNT and CDR2 is YYREEE (reference sequence). The length of the CDR3 is 17 residues. J lost 8 bases, V lost 0 bases, and 8 bases had no gene match. In nucleotides, the CDR3 is TGTGCCAGCAGCTTGGGAGGACTAGCGGGGACGAGGGGGGAGCTGTTTTTT. This gives the protein CASSLGGLAGTRGELFF.

The table lists this clonotype with a few counts. The rearrangement joins TRBV19 to TRBJ2-2, with 7 bases lining up with TRBD1. Trimming took 6 bases from V and 4 from J; bases not matched to a gene: 11. The CDR3 loop spans 16 amino acids. Per germline, CDR1 LNHDA and CDR2 SQIVND (reference sequence). CDR3 sequence reads: CASRKAGTAPTGELFF. CDR3 bases: TGTGCCAGTAGGAAAGCCGGGACAGCGCCCACCGGGGAGCTGTTTTTT.

Ten or more counts support this clonotype. This chain joins TRBV12-3 or TRBV12-4 and TRBJ2-3, with 7 bases identical to TRBD2. The CDR3 spans 17 residues. The V and J ends lost 6 bases and 2 bases, in that order; junction bases with no gene match: 14. CDR3 amino acids: CASSPHWREPNTDTQYF. CDR3 DNA sequence: TGTGCCAGCAGCCCCCATTGGCGGGAGCCTAACACAGATACGCAGTATTTT.

At least ten counts were recorded for this clonotype. The DNA for the CDR3 is TGCAGTGCTAGACAACCCGGGACAGGGAGCTGGAATGAGCAGTTCTTC. Amino acids: CSARQPGTGSWNEQFF. The chain carries TRBV20-1 and TRBJ2-1, with 9 bases matching TRBD1. The CDR3 has 16 amino acids. The V gene's germline CDR1 is DFQATT and CDR2 SNEGSKA (reference sequence). Unmatched junction bases numbered 12, after V lost 2 bases and J lost 7 bases.

This clonotype has ten or more counts. CDR3 nucleotide sequence: TGTGCCAGCAGTTCTACTTCTGGCACGCAGTATTTT. Residues: CASSSTSGTQYF. This sequence joins TRBV6-2 or TRBV6-3 and TRBJ2-3, with no clear D. This CDR3 has 12 amino acids. Germline CDR1 is MNHEY and CDR2 is SVGEGT. V gave up 4 bases and J gave up 9 bases, with 11 bases separating them.

This clonotype was picked up many times. The chain recombines TRBV12-3 or TRBV12-4 with TRBJ2-7, with D possibly being TRBD2 (6 bases). Trimming cost V 5 bases and J 1 base, with 6 bases left between them. This CDR3 contains 12 residues. CDR3 loop: CASSRGSYEQYF. The DNA for the CDR3 is TGTGCCAGCAGTCGGGGGTCCTACGAGCAGTACTTC.

This clonotype was observed a handful of times. DNA of the CDR3: TGCGCCAGCAGCAACGGACAGACCGTTACCTACGAGCAGTACTTC. The encoded protein is CASSNGQTVTYEQYF. This chain joins TRBV5-1 and TRBJ2-7; TRBD1 is a possible D gene (6 bases). The CDR3 has 15 amino acids. The germline V and J ends were trimmed by 4 bases and 2 bases, with 16 bases remaining between them. Germline V CDR1 and CDR2: SGHRS, YFSETQ.

Ten or more counts support this clonotype. V and J are TRBV5-1 and TRBJ1-3, with 9 bases matching TRBD1. CDR3 length equals 15 residues. Trimming cost V 3 bases and J 7 bases; bases outside gene matches: 8. CDR1 SGHRS and CDR2 YFSETQ come from the germline V gene. Written as DNA, the CDR3 is TGCGCCAGCAGCTCCGGACAGGGGTTATTGAACACCATATATTTT. Its protein product is CASSSGQGLLNTIYF.

This clonotype was counted many times. J is TRBJ1-5 and V is TRBV20-1; D uncertain. Germline V CDR1 and CDR2: DFQATT, SNEGSKA (reference sequence). V dropped 0 bases and J dropped 1 base, with 16 bases sitting between them. The CDR3 is 17 residues long. The CDR3 sequence is CSARDLGPLASNQPQHF. The CDR3 nucleotides read TGCAGTGCTAGAGATCTTGGGCCTCTTGCAAGCAATCAGCCCCAGCATTTT.

This clonotype was seen ten or more times. The chain uses TRBV7-2 and TRBJ2-7; the match to TRBD2 covers 14 bases. The junction had 2 bases not matched to a gene; V was cut back by 0 bases and J by 4 bases. Germline CDR1 SGHTA, CDR2 FQGNSA. The CDR3 is made up of 16 amino acids. The CDR3 loop reads CASSLAGTSGGYEQYF. The CDR3 bases are TGTGCCAGCAGCTTAGCGGGGACTAGCGGGGGTTACGAGCAGTACTTC.

This clonotype occurred many times. The rearrangement uses TRBV12-3 or TRBV12-4 and TRBJ1-3; no clear D. The CDR3 runs 15 residues. Trimming shortened V by 6 bases and J by 0 bases, and 12 bases separated the two germline ends. The CDR3 is CASSPGPVSGNTIYF. The CDR3 nucleotides read TGTGCCAGCAGCCCCGGACCGGTCTCTGGAAACACCATATATTTT.